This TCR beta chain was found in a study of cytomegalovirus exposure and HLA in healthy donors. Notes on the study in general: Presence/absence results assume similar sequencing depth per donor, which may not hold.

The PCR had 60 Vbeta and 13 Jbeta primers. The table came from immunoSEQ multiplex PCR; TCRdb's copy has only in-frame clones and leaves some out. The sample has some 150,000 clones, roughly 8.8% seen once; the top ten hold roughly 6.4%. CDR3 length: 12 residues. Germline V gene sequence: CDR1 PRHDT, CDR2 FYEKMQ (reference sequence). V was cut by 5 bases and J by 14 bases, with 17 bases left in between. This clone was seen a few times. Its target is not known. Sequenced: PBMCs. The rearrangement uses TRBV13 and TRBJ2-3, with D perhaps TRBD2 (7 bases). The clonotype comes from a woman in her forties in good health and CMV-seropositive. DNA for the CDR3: TGTGCCAGCAGCCTAAGGCCGGGGGGCTTGTATTTT. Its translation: CASSLRPGGLYF.